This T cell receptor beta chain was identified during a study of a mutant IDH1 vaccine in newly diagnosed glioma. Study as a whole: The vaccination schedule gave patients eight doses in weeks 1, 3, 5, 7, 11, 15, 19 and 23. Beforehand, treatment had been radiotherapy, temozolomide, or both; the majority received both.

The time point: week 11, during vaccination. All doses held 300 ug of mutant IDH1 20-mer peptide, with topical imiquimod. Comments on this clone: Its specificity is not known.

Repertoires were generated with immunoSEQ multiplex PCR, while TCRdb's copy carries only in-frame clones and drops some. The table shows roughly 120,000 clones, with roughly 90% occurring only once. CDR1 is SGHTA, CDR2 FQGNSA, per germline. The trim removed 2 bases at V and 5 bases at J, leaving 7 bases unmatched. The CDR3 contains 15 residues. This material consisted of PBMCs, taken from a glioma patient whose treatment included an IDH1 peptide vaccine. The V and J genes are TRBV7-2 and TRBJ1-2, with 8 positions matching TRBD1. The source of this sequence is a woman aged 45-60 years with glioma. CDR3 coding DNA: TGTGCCAGCAGCTTAAGCGGGACAGGCATTTATGGCTACACCTTC. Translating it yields CASSLSGTGIYGYTF.